A single sample is the source of the 22 T cell receptor beta chains below, sequenced in a study of blood T cell repertoires in COVID-19. This table comes from immunoSEQ multiplex PCR, and its TCRdb copy is limited to in-frame clones, with some not included. Of roughly 64,000 clones listed, about 86% are singletons. The specimen sequenced was peripheral blood. These receptor sequences come from a middle-aged man with acute or convalescent COVID-19.

The J gene is TRBJ1-5, the V gene TRBV28, with 7 bases identical to TRBD1. Germline-derived CDR1 and CDR2 are MDHEN and SYDVKM. V lost 4 bases and J lost 7; bases outside the gene matches: 7. This CDR3 is built from 14 residues. CDR3 nucleotides: TGTGCCAGCAGTTCACGGACAGGCTCCCAGCCCCAGCATTTT. Residues: CASSSRTGSQPQHF. The variable domain in full, completed from reference TRBV28 and TRBJ1-5, reads DVKVTQSSRYLVKRTGEKVFLECVQDMDHENMFWYRQDPGLGLRLIYFSYDVKMKEKGDIPEGYSVSREKKERFSLILESASTNQTSMYLCASSSRTGSQPQHFGDGTRLSIL.

The chain employs TRBV9 and TRBJ1-4, with 9 positions matching TRBD1. CDR1 SGDLS and CDR2 YYNGEE come from the germline V gene. CDR3 size: 16 residues. V shed 4 bases and J 4 bases; nucleotides not matched to a gene: 8. CDR3 DNA: TGTGCCAGCAGCTTCGGGGGGGGACAGGGTAATGAAAAACTGTTTTTT. Translated: CASSFGGGQGNEKLFF.

This chain links TRBV24-1 with TRBJ2-3, with 8 bases lining up with TRBD2. The CDR3 length is 16 residues. From germline, CDR1 is KGHDR and CDR2 SFDVKD. J gave up 2 bases and V 1 base, and 4 bases lay outside the gene matches. CDR3 in amino acids: CATSDFSGASTDTQYF. CDR3 sequence (DNA): TGTGCCACCAGTGATTTTAGCGGGGCTTCCACAGATACGCAGTATTTT.

The V and J genes are TRBV10-3 and TRBJ2-7; no firm D call. Trimming shortened V by 0 bases and J by 4 bases, and 19 bases separated the two germline ends. The CDR3 loop spans 17 amino acids. CDR1 and CDR2 from the germline V gene are ENHRY and SYGVKD. The CDR3 region has the DNA TGTGCCATCAGTGAGTCTTACTTGGCAGACTTGTTTTACGAGCAGTACTTC. Its translation is CAISESYLADLFYEQYF.

The chain has TRBV12-5 and TRBJ1-3; no reliable D call. Germline loops: CDR1 LGHNT, CDR2 FRNRAP. This CDR3 spans 14 amino acids. V was pared by 1 base and J by 2 bases, with 6 bases between. The CDR3 spells CASGLGGAGNTIYF. The CDR3 DNA follows: TGTGCTAGTGGTTTGGGGGGAGCTGGAAACACCATATATTTT.

The chain has TRBV7-8 and TRBJ1-5, with 7 bases aligning to TRBD1. The CDR3 is made up of 15 amino acids. Trimming cost V 2 bases and J 4 bases; bases outside gene matches: 5. In germline, CDR1 is SGHVS, CDR2 FQNEAQ. The CDR3 region is CASSLSGQDNQPQHF. The CDR3 DNA sequence: TGTGCCAGCAGCTTAAGCGGACAGGATAATCAGCCCCAGCATTTT.

The V gene is TRBV11-3, the J gene TRBJ2-7; the match to TRBD1 covers 10 bases. Germline CDR1 SGHNT, CDR2 YENEEA. The CDR3 extends over 15 amino acids. Trimming removed 5 bases from V and 6 bases from J; junction bases left unmatched: 10. CDR3 sequence (DNA): TGTGCCAGCAGCGGATCCGGGACAGGGGTATCCGAGCAGTACTTC. This translates into CASSGSGTGVSEQYF.

The J gene is TRBJ2-2, the V gene TRBV5-1, with TRBD1 matching 9 bases. There are 19 residues in the CDR3. CDR1 and CDR2 (germline): SGHRS, YFSETQ. The J segment lost 0 bases and the V segment lost 3 bases, leaving 12 bases of the junction unmatched. CDR3 region: CASSSTTGGGVANTGELFF. CDR3 sequence (DNA): TGCGCCAGCAGCTCCACGACAGGGGGAGGCGTCGCGAACACCGGGGAGCTGTTTTTT.

V is TRBV7-2 and J is TRBJ1-3, with D possibly being TRBD1 (5 bases). The germline V gene encodes CDR1 SGHTA and CDR2 FQGNSA. The CDR3 has 14 amino acids. V shed 5 bases and J shed 3 bases, with 11 bases lying between them. The CDR3 loop is CASSTGGVGNTIYF. The DNA for the CDR3 is TGTGCCAGCAGCACTGGAGGGGTTGGAAACACCATATATTTT.

The CDR3 reads CSVEGSGREQFF. CDR3 DNA: TGCAGCGTTGAAGGTTCCGGGAGGGAGCAGTTCTTC. This chain connects TRBV29-1 to TRBJ2-1; 7 bases match TRBD2. The CDR3 runs to 12 residues. The germline gives CDR1 SQVTM, CDR2 ANQGSEA. J was trimmed by 10 bases and V by 1 base; bases with no gene match: 4.

The V and J genes are TRBV6-5 and TRBJ1-2; 7 bases align to TRBD1. Germline CDR1 MNHEY, CDR2 SVGAGI. CDR3 length: 13 amino acids. Trimming at V came to 5 bases and at J to 12 bases, leaving 12 bases not matched to a gene. CDR3 region: CASSRLHGQADTF. DNA for the CDR3: TGTGCCAGCAGTCGCCTCCACGGACAGGCAGACACCTTC.

This chain uses TRBV6-1 with TRBJ2-2; D is perhaps TRBD1 (5 bases). The CDR3 is 15 amino acids. Germline V gives CDR1 MNHNS, CDR2 SASEGT. V was pared by 0 bases and J by 6 bases, with 11 bases between. The CDR3 protein is CASSEAWGPAGELFF. The CDR3 bases are TGTGCCAGCAGTGAAGCATGGGGCCCCGCCGGGGAGCTGTTTTTT.

The rearrangement links TRBV30 to TRBJ1-2, with TRBD1 matching 7 bases. From germline, CDR1 is GTSNPN and CDR2 SVGIG (reference sequence). The CDR3 spans 13 residues. Trimming took 3 bases from V and 5 from J; bases not matched to a gene: 6. The CDR3 region has the DNA TGTGCCTGGAGCCGGGGACAGAGATATGGCTACACCTTC. Translated: CAWSRGQRYGYTF.

By proportion, this clone is medium-sized (0.01 to 0.1%). The rearrangement links TRBV3-1 (or the pseudogene TRBV3-2) to TRBJ2-5; 10 bases are shared with TRBD2. Germline CDR1 is LGHDT and CDR2 is YNNKEL (reference sequence). The length of the CDR3 is 15 residues. V gave up 6 bases and J gave up 5 bases; unmatched junction bases: 9. DNA for the CDR3: TGTGCCAGCAGAGACAGAGCGGGGGGGAAGGAGACCCAGTACTTC. As protein: CASRDRAGGKETQYF.

There are a few counts of this clone. V usage is TRBV6-5 and J usage is TRBJ1-1; D perhaps matches TRBD1 (6 bases). CDR1 and CDR2 (germline): MNHEY, SVGAGI. The germline V and J ends were trimmed by 7 bases and 6 bases, with 15 bases remaining between them. The CDR3 covers 13 residues. The CDR3 DNA follows: TGTGCCAGCACCTATGTAGGGGGATCTGAAGCTTTCTTT. Amino acids: CASTYVGGSEAFF.

The chain is built from TRBV2 and TRBJ1-1; TRBD1 agrees at 11 bases. The CDR3 extends over 12 amino acids. J was trimmed by 9 bases and V by 4 bases; bases with no gene match: 1. CDR1 and CDR2 from the germline V gene are SNHLY and FYNNEI. CDR3 amino acids: CASSGTGGQAFF. CDR3 bases: TGTGCCAGCAGTGGGACAGGGGGCCAAGCTTTCTTT.

This chain uses TRBV9 with TRBJ1-1; 7 positions match TRBD1. The V gene end was trimmed by 3 bases and the J gene end by 2 bases; junction bases not matched to a gene: 7. The length of the CDR3 is 15 residues. Germline CDR1 is SGDLS and CDR2 is YYNGEE. The CDR3 nucleotides read TGTGCCAGCAGCGCCAGGGGGGCCCTTAACACTGAAGCTTTCTTT. Amino acid sequence: CASSARGALNTEAFF.

This sequence joins TRBV5-1 and TRBJ2-7; D may be TRBD2 (5 bases). CDR1 is SGHRS, CDR2 YFSETQ, per germline. The V end was cut by 4 bases, the J end by 6 bases, with 20 bases between. The length of the CDR3 is 15 residues. In DNA, the CDR3 is TGCGCCAGCAGCCCCCCAGGCTTCGAGGGCCGCGAGCAGTACTTC. This gives the protein CASSPPGFEGREQYF.

This rearrangement joins TRBV27 to TRBJ2-1; 7 nucleotides align to TRBD1. This CDR3 has 13 amino acids. Germline loops: CDR1 MNHEY, CDR2 SMNVEV (reference sequence). The V segment lost 6 bases and the J segment 4 bases; nucleotides outside the gene matches: 3. DNA of the CDR3: TGTGCCAGCAGAAGGACAGGTTACAATGAGCAGTTCTTC. Its protein product is CASRRTGYNEQFF.

The J gene is TRBJ1-1, the V gene TRBV6-5, with D maybe TRBD1 (6 bases). Per germline, CDR1 MNHEY and CDR2 SVGAGI. The CDR3 totals 13 residues. V lost 6 bases, J lost 1 base, and 9 bases lay in between. CDR3 coding DNA: TGTGCCAGCAGCTTACAGGGGAACACTGAAGCTTTCTTT. It codes for CASSLQGNTEAFF.

The chain links TRBV19 to TRBJ2-1; 11 bases align to TRBD1. This CDR3 has 16 residues. From germline, CDR1 is LNHDA and CDR2 SQIVND (reference sequence). J was trimmed by 2 bases and V by 6 bases; bases with no gene match: 6. CDR3 residues: CASRPPDRGPYNEQFF. For the CDR3, the DNA is TGTGCCAGTAGGCCACCGGACAGGGGGCCCTACAATGAGCAGTTCTTC.

The rearrangement joins TRBV29-1 to TRBJ1-2; TRBD1 might be the D (6 bases). This CDR3 contains 13 residues. Trimming took 7 bases from V and 6 from J, leaving 18 bases between them. Per germline, CDR1 SQVTM and CDR2 ANQGSEA. The CDR3: CSAGAGAPDGYTF. The CDR3 region has the DNA TGCAGCGCGGGTGCAGGGGCTCCGGATGGCTACACCTTC.